One sample yielded the 17 T cell receptor beta chains listed below, sequenced in a study of identical twins. A single record per CDR3 protein comes from TCRdb applying MiXCR to the 5' RACE reads. The data show roughly 470,000 distinct CDR3 sequences, with over 11% seen just once and about 0.94% held by the top ten. In addition, the sample was reused for a study of yellow fever vaccine responses in identical twins.

The sample consisted of CD4+ T cells sorted from blood. The origin of the receptors is a young woman in good health.

This clonotype occurred many times. The chain combines TRBV20-1 with TRBJ1-1; possibly TRBD1 for D (6 bases). V was clipped by 5 bases and J by 0 bases, with 13 bases between them. Per germline, CDR1 DFQATT and CDR2 SNEGSKA (reference sequence). The CDR3 runs 14 residues. The CDR3 DNA follows: TGCAGTGCTGACCCTACAGGGATGAACACTGAAGCTTTCTTT. This sequence encodes CSADPTGMNTEAFF.

This clonotype has more than one count but fewer than ten. The V and J genes are TRBV15 and TRBJ2-5; D not certain. Germline loops: CDR1 LNHNV, CDR2 YYDKDF (reference sequence). Trimming took off 1 base at V and 1 base at J, with 7 bases between the two ends. CDR3 length: 14 residues. This chain's CDR3 is CATSRARFQETQYF. The CDR3 DNA reads as TGTGCCACCAGCAGAGCTAGGTTCCAAGAGACCCAGTACTTC.

There are a few counts of this clonotype. The chain joins TRBV2 to TRBJ2-1; TRBD2 agrees at 8 bases. This CDR3 is built from 12 residues. Trimming cost V 6 bases and J 8 bases; bases outside gene matches: 3. The V gene's germline CDR1 is SNHLY and CDR2 FYNNEI. Here the CDR3 DNA reads TGTGCCAGCAGCGGGAGGGGCTATGAGCAGTTCTTC. This translates into CASSGRGYEQFF.

This clonotype has just a few counts. CDR3 in DNA: TGTGCCAGCAGCCGAGATCGGATCGGCCGGGACAGACCCTACGAGCAGTACTTC. Its translation: CASSRDRIGRDRPYEQYF. The chain links TRBV12-3 or TRBV12-4 to TRBJ2-7, with TRBD1 matching over 7 bases. Losses at the gene ends were 6 bases for V and 2 bases for J; bases not matched to a gene: 19. The CDR3 is 18 amino acids.

This clonotype was seen a handful of times. The J gene is TRBJ2-3, the V gene TRBV9, with TRBD1 matching over 7 bases. The CDR3 consists of 15 residues. Trimming took 5 bases from V and 0 from J; bases not matched to a gene: 6. Looked up from germline, CDR1 is SGDLS and CDR2 is YYNGEE. The CDR3 here is CASRMGDRSTDTQYF. CDR3 bases: TGTGCCAGCAGGATGGGGGACAGAAGCACAGATACGCAGTATTTT.

The genes are TRBV11-2 and TRBJ2-5; D gene ambiguous. The CDR3 spans 12 residues. Trimming cost V 0 bases and J 8 bases, with 7 bases left between them. Germline V gene data show CDR1 as SGHAT and CDR2 as FQNNGV. CDR3 nucleotides: TGTGCCAGCAGCTTAGATCGGGCCACCCAGTACTTC. Its translation: CASSLDRATQYF.

This clonotype was seen a handful of times. V usage is TRBV4-3 and J usage is TRBJ2-1; D is uncertain. This CDR3 is built from 15 residues. Germline CDR1 LGHNA, CDR2 YSLEER. The V end lost 0 bases, the J end lost 4 bases, and 10 bases lay between the germline ends. CDR3 sequence (DNA): TGCGCCAGCAGCCAAGATATCCCAACGTACAATGAGCAGTTCTTC. This gives the protein CASSQDIPTYNEQFF.

This clonotype was recorded many times. V is TRBV12-3 or TRBV12-4 and J is TRBJ2-2, with TRBD2 identical over 8 bases. The V gene end was trimmed by 5 bases and the J gene end by 0 bases; junction bases not matched to a gene: 5. The CDR3 contains 16 residues. The CDR3 DNA reads TGTGCCAGCAGTCGACTAGCGCAAACGAACACCGGGGAGCTGTTTTTT. Residues: CASSRLAQTNTGELFF.

The V gene is TRBV28, the J gene TRBJ2-2, with D perhaps given as TRBD1 or TRBD2 (5 bases each). CDR1 and CDR2 (germline): MDHEN, SYDVKM. The CDR3 extends over 14 amino acids. V lost 3 bases to trimming and J lost 7 bases, with 12 bases between them. The CDR3, as DNA: TGTGCCAGCAGTTTTGGGGGTTTAAACGGGGAGCTGTTTTTT. Encoded protein: CASSFGGLNGELFF.

This clonotype showed up just a few times. The chain uses TRBV20-1 and TRBJ2-3, with 8 bases fitting TRBD2. CDR3 length: 14 residues. The germline gives CDR1 DFQATT, CDR2 SNEGSKA (reference sequence). The V gene end was trimmed by 5 bases and the J gene end by 2 bases; junction bases not matched to a gene: 6. The CDR3 protein is CSAPGTRYTDTQYF. Written as DNA, the CDR3 is TGCAGTGCTCCCGGGACTAGATACACAGATACGCAGTATTTT.

This sequence joins TRBV20-1 and TRBJ2-2; possibly TRBD1 for D (6 bases). Germline V gene sequence: CDR1 DFQATT, CDR2 SNEGSKA (reference sequence). The length of the CDR3 is 14 residues. Trimming shortened V by 0 bases and J by 3 bases, and 8 bases separated the two germline ends. The CDR3 here is CSARDRGYTGELFF. The CDR3 bases are TGCAGTGCTAGAGATAGGGGGTACACCGGGGAGCTGTTTTTT.

The chain combines TRBV5-1 with TRBJ2-1; 7 nucleotides agree with TRBD2. This CDR3 is 14 amino acids long. Losses at the gene ends were 3 bases for V and 7 bases for J; bases not matched to a gene: 7. Per the germline V gene, CDR1 is SGHRS and CDR2 is YFSETQ. Here the CDR3 reads CASSSPGLRNEQFF. CDR3 nucleotide sequence: TGCGCCAGCAGCTCCCCGGGACTAAGGAATGAGCAGTTCTTC.

The sample holds many counts of this clonotype. The gene calls are TRBV9 and TRBJ2-3; D unresolved. Trimming removed 0 bases at V and 6 bases at J, with 8 bases between. The CDR3 runs 13 residues. Germline CDR1 reads SGDLS; CDR2 reads YYNGEE. The CDR3 DNA follows: TGTGCCAGCAGCGTAGCTACGAGGGATACGCAGTATTTT. This encodes CASSVATRDTQYF.

The chain couples TRBV10-3 to TRBJ2-1; D is uncertain. Germline V gives CDR1 ENHRY, CDR2 SYGVKD. The CDR3 is made up of 15 amino acids. Trimming shortened V by 0 bases and J by 5 bases, and 11 bases separated the two germline ends. The CDR3 region is CAISESLPGNNEQFF. The CDR3 bases are TGTGCCATCAGTGAGTCTCTTCCGGGCAACAATGAGCAGTTCTTC.

This clonotype was detected a few times. The rearrangement links TRBV7-2 to TRBJ1-1, with no clear D. The CDR3 totals 15 residues. Germline CDR1 SGHTA, CDR2 FQGNSA. Trimming left V 1 base short and J 0 bases short, with 9 bases between. CDR3 loop: CASSLVGRMNTEAFF. CDR3 sequence (DNA): TGTGCCAGCAGCTTAGTGGGCAGGATGAACACTGAAGCTTTCTTT.

The gene calls are TRBV24-1 and TRBJ2-3; D is possibly TRBD2 (5 bases). Germline CDR1 reads KGHDR; CDR2 reads SFDVKD. The germline V and J ends were trimmed by 0 bases and 5 bases, with 11 bases remaining between them. CDR3 size: 15 residues. The CDR3 nucleotides read TGTGCCACCAGTGATTTGGGGCTAGCAAAAGATACGCAGTATTTT. Translating gives CATSDLGLAKDTQYF.

The chain joins TRBV7-9 to TRBJ2-7, with a possible D match to TRBD2 (6 bases). CDR3 length: 14 residues. The germline CDR1 and CDR2 sequences are SEHNR and FQNEAQ (reference sequence). V gave up 4 bases and J gave up 7 bases, with 17 bases separating them. The CDR3 protein is CASSSGGASGEQYF. CDR3 sequence (DNA): TGTGCCAGCAGCTCCGGCGGGGCATCGGGGGAGCAGTACTTC.